This T cell receptor (beta chain) was recovered during a study of T cell responses to AZD1222 COVID-19 vaccine. Comment on this clone: The target antigen is unknown.

Study results and caveats: The study reported that nearly half of spike-specific TCRs target unmutated variant regions. Increases in Spike-specific TCR breadth and depth were seen after two AZD1222 doses.

TCRdb's table, derived via immunoSEQ multiplex PCR, lists solely in-frame clones and lacks some. In the table there are tens of thousands of clones, around 90% of which are singletons. Trimming pared 7 bases from V and 3 bases from J, leaving 13 bases between. Germline V gives CDR1 MNHEY, CDR2 SVGAGI. The CDR3 covers 13 residues. This chain links TRBV6-5 with TRBJ2-7; tentative D call: TRBD2 (5 bases). Specimen: peripheral blood, collected on day 0 of AZD1222 vaccination. This TCR was sampled from an adult in good health. The CDR3 nucleotides read TGTGCCAGCATATCAGGACTGGACTACGAGCAGTACTTC. It yields the protein CASISGLDYEQYF.